These 23 T cell receptor beta chains came from one sample sequenced in a study of cytomegalovirus exposure and HLA in healthy donors. Method: immunoSEQ multiplex PCR; TCRdb's copy keeps in-frame clones and lacks some. This table has 260,000 or so clones, more than 75% appearing once. The sample consisted of PBMCs. Every receptor here comes from a man aged 18 to 30 in good health and CMV-seronegative.

The gene calls are TRBV21-1 and TRBJ2-7; TRBD2, the D gene given by the table, was not confirmed from the DNA. TRBV21-1 is a listed pseudogene. This CDR3 has 14 amino acids. CDR3 bases: TGTGCCAGCACCCGACGGCGGGAGCGCTACGAGCAGTACTTC. This sequence encodes CASTRRRERYEQYF.

The chain has TRBV6-5 and TRBJ1-2; D is perhaps TRBD1 (6 bases). Trimming took 0 bases from V and 6 from J, leaving 14 bases between them. This CDR3 has 15 residues. The germline CDR1 and CDR2 sequences are MNHEY and SVGAGI. CDR3 sequence reads: CASSYSRGGSDGYTF. In nucleotides, the CDR3 is TGTGCCAGCAGTTACTCACGGGGGGGCTCGGATGGCTACACCTTC.

This sequence joins TRBV11-3 and TRBJ2-1; possibly TRBD2 for D (6 bases). The germline V gene has CDR1 SGHNT and CDR2 YENEEA. This CDR3 is 14 amino acids long. The V and J ends lost 5 bases and 4 bases respectively, with 12 bases between them. The DNA for the CDR3 is TGTGCCAGCAGCCCAGGACTAAATTACAATGAGCAGTTCTTC. This translates into CASSPGLNYNEQFF.

The chain couples TRBV2 to TRBJ1-1; D is undetermined. The germline V gene has CDR1 SNHLY and CDR2 FYNNEI. The V end lost 6 bases, the J end lost 4 bases, and 12 bases lay between the germline ends. The CDR3 has 13 amino acids. This CDR3 is CASRAGEATEAFF. The CDR3 DNA reads TGTGCCAGCAGGGCTGGGGAGGCCACTGAAGCTTTCTTT.

The rearrangement links TRBV6-1 to TRBJ1-5; D remains ambiguous. The germline V gene encodes CDR1 MNHNS and CDR2 SASEGT. V lost 1 base and J 3 bases, leaving 7 bases between the germline ends. The CDR3 extends over 14 amino acids. The CDR3 spells CASSEVLYNQPQHF. The DNA for the CDR3 is TGTGCCAGCAGTGAAGTTTTATACAATCAGCCCCAGCATTTT.

This chain joins TRBV5-1 and TRBJ2-5; D gene unclear. Looked up from germline, CDR1 is SGHRS and CDR2 is YFSETQ. Between the trimmed V and J ends, which lost 0 bases and 5 bases, there was a span of 14 bases. CDR3 length: 15 amino acids. CDR3 nucleotide sequence: TGCGCCAGCAGCTTGGCCTTAGCAGTTCAGGAGACCCAGTACTTC. Protein sequence: CASSLALAVQETQYF.

This chain joins TRBV4-3 and TRBJ2-1; the D gene is possibly TRBD2 (5 bases). Germline loops: CDR1 LGHNA, CDR2 YSLEER. CDR3 length equals 14 residues. Trimming cost V 2 bases and J 5 bases, with 10 bases left between them. CDR3 residues: CASSQSWRDNEQFF. The CDR3 nucleotides are TGCGCCAGCAGCCAATCCTGGCGGGACAATGAGCAGTTCTTC.

Only one count was recorded for this clone. The chain links TRBV7-9 to TRBJ2-7; 10 nucleotides line up with TRBD1. V shed 2 bases and J 2 bases; nucleotides not matched to a gene: 12. The CDR3 consists of 18 residues. Germline V gene sequence: CDR1 SEHNR, CDR2 FQNEAQ (reference sequence). The CDR3 coding sequence is TGTGCCAGCAGCTTAAGACAGGGGGCTGGAGGGGACCCCTACGAGCAGTACTTC. Translating gives CASSLRQGAGGDPYEQYF.

The V and J genes are TRBV6-4 and TRBJ2-3; a possible D gene is TRBD2 (5 bases). The CDR3 consists of 15 residues. The ends were cut back, 9 bases at V and 1 base at J, with 17 bases in the middle. The germline V gene encodes CDR1 MRHNA and CDR2 SNTAGT. The CDR3 nucleotides read TGTGCCAGTTCCCCTGAGGGCCCCGGCACAGATACGCAGTATTTT. Its translation: CASSPEGPGTDTQYF.

The rearrangement links TRBV14 to TRBJ1-1; D remains ambiguous. V was cut by 4 bases and J by 5 bases, with 14 bases left in between. The CDR3 runs to 14 residues. Germline values: CDR1 SGHDN, CDR2 FVKESK. CDR3 in amino acids: CASSRHGGRTEAFF. CDR3 coding DNA: TGTGCCAGCAGCCGACATGGTGGGAGGACTGAAGCTTTCTTT.

This rearrangement joins TRBV11-2 to TRBJ2-7; D gene unclear. CDR3 length: 14 residues. Germline V lookup: CDR1 SGHAT, CDR2 FQNNGV. V was clipped by 2 bases and J by 2 bases, with 10 bases between them. CDR3 DNA: TGTGCCAGCAGCTTAAGGAGCGTGACCTACGAGCAGTACTTC. Protein: CASSLRSVTYEQYF.

The chain has TRBV27 and TRBJ1-1; 9 bases agree with TRBD1. V lost 5 bases to trimming and J lost 1 base; unmatched junction nucleotides: 5. The CDR3 totals 15 residues. Germline V gene data show CDR1 as MNHEY and CDR2 as SMNVEV (reference sequence). Here the CDR3 DNA reads TGTGCCAGCAGTGGAGGGACAGGGCGGAACACTGAAGCTTTCTTT. This sequence encodes CASSGGTGRNTEAFF.

The gene calls are TRBV11-2 and TRBJ2-2, with D possibly matching TRBD1 (5 bases). The CDR3 sequence is 17 residues long. V was cut by 0 bases and J by 6 bases, with 17 bases left in between. Looked up from germline, CDR1 is SGHAT and CDR2 is FQNNGV. The CDR3 loop is CASSLDRPTRAAGELFF. CDR3 bases: TGTGCCAGCAGCTTAGATAGGCCAACCAGGGCCGCCGGGGAGCTGTTTTTT.

The rearrangement uses TRBV4-1 and TRBJ1-3; TRBD1 matches 8 bases. The CDR3 has 15 residues. V was clipped by 6 bases and J by 2 bases; unmatched bases: 6. Germline values: CDR1 MGHRA, CDR2 YSYEKL. The CDR3 coding sequence is TGCGCCAGCAGGGACAGGGACAACGCTGGAAACACCATATATTTT. This gives the protein CASRDRDNAGNTIYF.

This clone is a singleton in its sample. The chain links TRBV27 to TRBJ2-7; TRBD1 agrees at 11 bases. V was pared by 7 bases and J by 4 bases, with 9 bases of the junction left unmatched. In germline, CDR1 is MNHEY, CDR2 SMNVEV (reference sequence). The CDR3 sequence is 15 residues long. The CDR3 bases are TGTGCCAGCACCCCAACCGGGACAGGGGGTTACGAGCAGTACTTC. Protein sequence: CASTPTGTGGYEQYF.

The chain recombines TRBV30 with TRBJ1-6; D not certain. The germline V gene encodes CDR1 GTSNPN and CDR2 SVGIG (reference sequence). The CDR3 covers 15 residues. The V end lost 5 bases, the J end lost 5 bases, and 16 bases lay between the germline ends. CDR3 sequence: CAWGWSGVDNSPLHF. Here the CDR3 DNA reads TGTGCCTGGGGATGGAGCGGGGTTGATAATTCACCCCTCCACTTT.

CDR3 DNA sequence: TGTGCCAGCAGCTTAGGTGGAGAGGGCTACACCTTC. Amino acid sequence: CASSLGGEGYTF. The J gene is TRBJ1-2, the V gene TRBV7-9; unclear D gene. The CDR3 runs to 12 residues. V lost 1 base, J lost 8 bases, and 8 bases lay in between. Germline V CDR1 and CDR2: SEHNR, FQNEAQ (reference sequence).

V gene TRBV6-4 combines with J gene TRBJ2-3, with 8 bases aligning to TRBD2. After removal of 3 bases from V and 1 base from J, the junction contained 9 bases not matched to a gene. Germline V gives CDR1 MRHNA, CDR2 SNTAGT. The CDR3 has 17 amino acids. CDR3 nucleotides: TGTGCCAGCAGTGAGACTAGCGAGCGTGGGGGCACAGATACGCAGTATTTT. The encoded protein is CASSETSERGGTDTQYF.

This chain connects TRBV4-1 to TRBJ2-4, with 9 positions matching TRBD2. Trimming removed 2 bases from V and 3 bases from J; junction bases left unmatched: 8. The length of the CDR3 is 17 residues. Per germline, CDR1 MGHRA and CDR2 YSYEKL. The CDR3 sequence is CASSQPLAGEVKNIQYF. The CDR3 DNA is TGCGCCAGCAGCCAACCTTTAGCGGGAGAGGTCAAAAACATTCAGTACTTC.

Concerning this clone itself: A much bigger clone sits one base away, suggesting this may be a read error. The chain couples TRBV4-3 to TRBJ2-7; TRBD2 is a possible D gene (6 bases). The germline gives CDR1 LGHNA, CDR2 YSLEER. The CDR3 runs to 13 residues. V dropped 0 bases and J dropped 3 bases, with 6 bases sitting between them. Here the CDR3 DNA reads TGCGCCAGCAGCCAAGAGGGGGGCTACGAGCAGTACTTC. As protein: CASSQEGGYEQYF.

This chain links TRBV7-2 with TRBJ2-3; 8 nucleotides match TRBD1. The CDR3 extends over 16 amino acids. The V and J ends lost 7 bases and 0 bases, in that order; junction bases with no gene match: 9. Germline loops: CDR1 SGHTA, CDR2 FQGNSA. The CDR3 protein is CASTQTWDRSTDTQYF. The CDR3 DNA follows: TGTGCCAGCACCCAGACCTGGGACAGGAGCACAGATACGCAGTATTTT.

This clone was recorded a few times. The chain is built from TRBV6-1 and TRBJ1-4; 9 nucleotides agree with TRBD1. The CDR3 length is 14 residues. V was clipped by 7 bases and J by 8 bases; unmatched bases: 8. Germline V gene lookup returns CDR1 MNHNS and CDR2 SASEGT. Written as DNA, the CDR3 is TGTGCCAGCACCTCCGGGACAGGGAAGGAAAAACTGTTTTTT. It is translated as CASTSGTGKEKLFF.

The CDR3 DNA sequence: TGTGCCAGCAGCTTGGAAGTACAGGGCTCTGGAAACACCATATATTTT. This codes for CASSLEVQGSGNTIYF. V is TRBV5-4 and J is TRBJ1-3, with D possibly being TRBD1 (6 bases). CDR1 and CDR2 (germline): SGHNT, YYREEE (reference sequence). This CDR3 is 16 amino acids long. Trimming stripped 0 bases from V and 0 bases from J, with 10 bases between.